A single sample gave rise to the 24 T cell receptor beta chains below, sequenced in a study of beta chain features in type 1 diabetes. cDNA synthesis used the whole RNA isolate, giving expressed TCRB sequences. Using immunoSEQ multiplex PCR, the repertoire was profiled, and TCRdb retains in-frame clones only, with some absent. The profile shows hundreds of thousands of clones, around a sixth of them singletons. The sample comprised naive CD4+ T cells from blood. All receptors derive from a man younger than 35 in good health.

The rearrangement links TRBV20-1 to TRBJ1-1; D remains unclear. CDR3 length: 10 amino acids. CDR1 is DFQATT and CDR2 is SNEGSKA in the germline V gene (reference sequence). Trimming left V 6 bases short and J 4 bases short, with 6 bases between. The CDR3 DNA follows: TGCAGTGCCATGATCACTGAAGCTTTCTTT. Protein sequence: CSAMITEAFF.

This clone was seen only a few times. This chain uses TRBV27 with TRBJ2-5; D is possibly TRBD1 or TRBD2 (5 bases each). Trimming cost V 5 bases and J 4 bases, with 23 bases left between them. Germline values: CDR1 MNHEY, CDR2 SMNVEV (reference sequence). The CDR3 runs to 17 residues. This chain's CDR3 is CASSTGERSGLGETQYF. CDR3 coding DNA: TGTGCCAGCAGTACAGGAGAACGCTCGGGGTTGGGAGAGACCCAGTACTTC.

This clone occurred a few times. The chain has TRBV28 and TRBJ2-5, with D unclear. The DNA end favors TRBJ2-7, so the J call may be wrong. The CDR3 length is 11 residues. Per the germline V gene, CDR1 is MDHEN and CDR2 is SYDVKM. The chain's CDR3 is CASSLVYEQYF. As DNA, the CDR3 is TGTGCCAGCAGTTTGGTTTACGAGCAGTACTTC.

CDR3 protein: CASSERVRDGGYTF. The CDR3 region has the DNA TGTGCCAGCAGTGAACGGGTCAGGGATGGAGGCTACACCTTC. The V gene is TRBV2, the J gene TRBJ1-2; D is perhaps TRBD1 (5 bases). This CDR3 spans 14 amino acids. Germline V CDR1 and CDR2: SNHLY, FYNNEI. The germline V and J ends were trimmed by 2 bases and 8 bases, with 15 bases remaining between them.

The table lists this clone with a few counts. This sequence joins TRBV5-4 and TRBJ2-7; tentatively, D is TRBD1 (7 bases). Germline assignment: CDR1 SGHNT and CDR2 YYREEE (reference sequence). CDR3 length equals 14 residues. The ends were cut back, 4 bases at V and 2 bases at J, with 13 bases in the middle. The CDR3 DNA reads TGTGCCAGCAGCCAGGGGGGTACCCCCTACGAGCAGTACTTC. It codes for CASSQGGTPYEQYF.

The chain is built from TRBV9 and TRBJ1-3; D is possibly TRBD1 (6 bases). Per germline, CDR1 SGDLS and CDR2 YYNGEE. This CDR3 region has 14 residues. V lost 0 bases, J lost 3 bases, and 7 bases lay in between. The CDR3 reads CASSVDRVGNTIYF. In nucleotides, the CDR3 is TGTGCCAGCAGCGTAGACAGGGTTGGAAACACCATATATTTT.

The CDR3 here is CASSIHGTPNTEAFF. The CDR3 nucleotides are TGTGCCAGCAGCATTCACGGGACGCCGAACACTGAAGCTTTCTTT. The chain is built from TRBV7-2 and TRBJ1-1; maybe TRBD1 (5 bases). This CDR3 is built from 15 residues. Trimming took 5 bases from V and 1 from J, leaving 14 bases between them. The germline CDR1 and CDR2 sequences are SGHTA and FQGNSA.

In regard to this clone: Other nucleotide sequences from this sample produce the same CDR3. V usage is TRBV20-1 and J usage is TRBJ1-5; perhaps TRBD1 as D (5 bases). Germline CDR1 DFQATT, CDR2 SNEGSKA (reference sequence). V dropped 5 bases and J dropped 10 bases, with 12 bases sitting between them. The CDR3 runs to 11 residues. CDR3 nucleotide sequence: TGCAGTGCTGGCGGGGGGGAACCCCAGCATTTT. This gives the protein CSAGGGEPQHF.

Points on this clone: Other DNA sequences in the same sample also yield this CDR3. The chain employs TRBV5-1 and TRBJ2-1; 11 bases line up with TRBD1. The CDR3 extends over 16 amino acids. Losses at the gene ends were 2 bases for V and 6 bases for J; bases not matched to a gene: 7. Germline V gives CDR1 SGHRS, CDR2 YFSETQ. CDR3 protein: CASSLAGTGGPNEQFF. The CDR3 DNA reads as TGCGCCAGCAGCTTAGCCGGGACAGGGGGTCCCAATGAGCAGTTCTTC.

This chain uses TRBV9 with TRBJ2-1; maybe TRBD1 (5 bases). Germline CDR1 SGDLS, CDR2 YYNGEE. V was cut by 0 bases and J by 0 bases, with 13 bases left in between. This CDR3 is built from 17 residues. For the CDR3, the DNA is TGTGCCAGCAGCGTAGCTAGGACACCCCGCTCCTACAATGAGCAGTTCTTC. It translates to CASSVARTPRSYNEQFF.

This CDR3 reads CASSVDVSTEAFF. The CDR3 nucleotides read TGTGCCAGCAGCGTAGACGTATCGACTGAAGCTTTCTTT. The genes are TRBV9 and TRBJ1-1, with D unclear. Germline CDR1 and CDR2: SGDLS and YYNGEE. The CDR3 runs to 13 residues. V shed 0 bases and J shed 5 bases, with 8 bases lying between them.

This clone was recorded a few times. The chain combines TRBV15 with TRBJ2-1; D gene unclear. Germline V CDR1 and CDR2: LNHNV, YYDKDF (reference sequence). Trimming shortened V by 2 bases and J by 5 bases, and 4 bases separated the two germline ends. This CDR3 has 12 residues. Here the CDR3 reads CATSRFDNEQFF. In DNA form, the CDR3 reads TGTGCCACCAGCAGATTCGACAATGAGCAGTTCTTC.

V is TRBV7-8 and J is TRBJ2-7, with a possible D match to TRBD1 (6 bases). This CDR3 is built from 13 residues. CDR1 and CDR2 from the germline V gene are SGHVS and FQNEAQ. The CDR3 sequence is CASTGRLLGEQYF. The DNA for the CDR3 is TGTGCTTCGACAGGCAGGCTTTTAGGCGAGCAGTACTTC.

Written as DNA, the CDR3 is TGTGCCACCAGCCGGGACAGAAAAAACATTCAGTACTTC. It yields the protein CATSRDRKNIQYF. The chain carries TRBV15 and TRBJ2-4, with 7 bases aligning to TRBD1. CDR1 is LNHNV and CDR2 is YYDKDF in the germline V gene (reference sequence). The CDR3 runs 13 residues. The V and J ends lost 5 bases and 4 bases, in that order; junction bases with no gene match: 2.

This clone showed up just a few times. The chain links TRBV7-9 to TRBJ2-6; D unresolved. The germline V gene encodes CDR1 SEHNR and CDR2 FQNEAQ (reference sequence). This CDR3 has 13 residues. V lost 3 bases and J 4 bases, leaving 4 bases between the germline ends. The chain's CDR3 is CASSFQGANVLTF. The CDR3 nucleotides read TGTGCCAGCAGCTTCCAGGGGGCCAACGTCCTGACTTTC.

The rearrangement links TRBV25-1 to TRBJ2-4, with 7 bases identical to TRBD2. Germline V lookup: CDR1 MGHDK, CDR2 SYGVNS. The CDR3 is made up of 17 amino acids. Unmatched junction bases numbered 7, after V lost 2 bases and J lost 0 bases. Written as DNA, the CDR3 is TGTGCCAGCAGTGAACGCGGGGGAACGCTAGCCAAAAACATTCAGTACTTC. It translates to CASSERGGTLAKNIQYF.

The CDR3 reads CASSPLQENTGELFF. The CDR3 DNA reads TGTGCCAGCTCACCACTTCAGGAGAACACCGGGGAGCTGTTTTTT. The V gene is TRBV18, the J gene TRBJ2-2; no clear D gene. Per germline, CDR1 KGHSH and CDR2 LQKENI. The CDR3 is 15 residues long. V was cut by 1 base and J by 1 base, with 7 bases left in between.

V gene TRBV16 combines with J gene TRBJ1-5; 8 nucleotides match TRBD1. The germline V gene has CDR1 KGHSY and CDR2 FQNENV. J was trimmed by 2 bases and V by 2 bases; bases with no gene match: 5. The length of the CDR3 is 16 residues. CDR3 in DNA: TGTGCCAGCAGCCAACGGACAGGGACGGGCAATCAGCCCCAGCATTTT. This codes for CASSQRTGTGNQPQHF.

This clone was observed a few times. The genes are TRBV11-2 and TRBJ2-5; D is possibly TRBD2 (6 bases). V lost 5 bases to trimming and J lost 5 bases, with 12 bases between them. The germline V gene encodes CDR1 SGHAT and CDR2 FQNNGV. This CDR3 is 13 amino acids long. CDR3 sequence (DNA): TGTGCCAGCAGCCCTATTGGGGGGGAGACCCAGTACTTC. Translated, it gives CASSPIGGETQYF.

The genes are TRBV2 and TRBJ2-1; maybe TRBD2 (6 bases). The CDR3 has 17 residues. The V end was cut by 2 bases, the J end by 3 bases, with 17 bases between. In germline, CDR1 is SNHLY, CDR2 FYNNEI. CDR3 amino acids: CASSEKLPWGVYNEQFF. In nucleotides, the CDR3 is TGTGCCAGCAGTGAAAAACTTCCCTGGGGGGTCTACAATGAGCAGTTCTTC. Drawing the rest from reference TRBV2 and TRBJ2-1, the complete variable domain is EPEVTQTPSHQVTQMGQEVILRCVPISNHLYFYWYRQILGQKVEFLVSFYNNEISEKSEIFDDQFSVERPDGSNFTLKIRSTKLEDSAMYFCASSEKLPWGVYNEQFFGPGTRLTVL.

The CDR3 DNA follows: TGTGCCAGCAGCGCAGTGACAGGGGACGTCTATGGCTACACCTTC. This codes for CASSAVTGDVYGYTF. The chain uses TRBV9 and TRBJ1-2, with TRBD1 identical over 8 bases. This CDR3 has 15 amino acids. Per germline, CDR1 SGDLS and CDR2 YYNGEE. The V and J ends lost 3 bases and 4 bases, in that order; junction bases with no gene match: 8. The whole variable domain, remainder taken from reference TRBV9 and TRBJ1-2, is DSGVTQTPKHLITATGQRVTLRCSPRSGDLSVYWYQQSLDQGLQFLIQYYNGEERAKGNILERFSAQQFPDLHSELNLSSLELGDSALYFCASSAVTGDVYGYTFGSGTRLTVV.

A word on this clone: This sample also contains other DNA sequences that code for the same CDR3. The V gene is TRBV20-1, the J gene TRBJ2-7; unclear D gene. The CDR3 is 11 amino acids. The germline gives CDR1 DFQATT, CDR2 SNEGSKA (reference sequence). The V end lost 3 bases, the J end lost 2 bases, and 5 bases lay between the germline ends. The DNA for the CDR3 is TGCAGTGCTAGGGGAACCTACGAGCAGTACTTC. It translates to CSARGTYEQYF.

This clone was counted only a few times. The chain employs TRBV7-2 and TRBJ2-1; 9 bases are a match to TRBD2. The CDR3 has 16 residues. In germline, CDR1 is SGHTA, CDR2 FQGNSA. Trimming removed 5 bases from V and 7 bases from J; junction bases left unmatched: 12. The chain's CDR3 is CASSPMSSGVWNEQFF. The CDR3 nucleotides are TGTGCCAGCAGCCCCATGTCTAGCGGGGTTTGGAATGAGCAGTTCTTC.

V and J are TRBV7-9 and TRBJ1-2, with TRBD1 matching 9 bases. Germline assignment: CDR1 SEHNR and CDR2 FQNEAQ (reference sequence). The CDR3 runs to 15 residues. V dropped 5 bases and J dropped 4; count of bases not matched to a gene: 8. CDR3 sequence (DNA): TGTGCCAGCAGCCCAAACAGGGGGCGCGCCTATGGCTACACCTTC. It yields the protein CASSPNRGRAYGYTF.